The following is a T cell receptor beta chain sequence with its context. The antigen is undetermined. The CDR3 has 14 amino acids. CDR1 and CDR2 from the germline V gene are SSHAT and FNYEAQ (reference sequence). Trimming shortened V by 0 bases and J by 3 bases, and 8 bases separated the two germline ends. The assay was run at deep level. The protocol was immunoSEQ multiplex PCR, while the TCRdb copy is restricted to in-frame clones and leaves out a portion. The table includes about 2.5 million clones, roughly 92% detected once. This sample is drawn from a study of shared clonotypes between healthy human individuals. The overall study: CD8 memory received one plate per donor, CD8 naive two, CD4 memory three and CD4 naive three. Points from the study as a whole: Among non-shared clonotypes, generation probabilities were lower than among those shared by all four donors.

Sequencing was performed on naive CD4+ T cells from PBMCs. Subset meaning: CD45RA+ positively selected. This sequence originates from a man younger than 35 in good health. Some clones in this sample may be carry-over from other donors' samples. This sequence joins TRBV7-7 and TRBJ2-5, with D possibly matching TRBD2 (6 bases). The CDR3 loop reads CASSLAAGKETQYF. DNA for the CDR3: TGTGCCAGCAGCTTAGCGGCGGGGAAAGAGACCCAGTACTTC.